The present TCR beta chain was sequenced within a study of blood T cell repertoires in COVID-19. The wider study: Sources were T cells, B-cell-depleted T cells, or PBMCs; the material itself was cDNA or gDNA.

Libraries were prepared by immunoSEQ multiplex PCR; TCRdb keeps only in-frame clonotypes and omits some of them. Here the sample spans 29,000 or so clones, under 85% being singletons. Germline V gene sequence: CDR1 MNHEY, CDR2 SMNVEV (reference sequence). Deletions cut 5 bases from V and 4 bases from J, with 15 bases between. The CDR3 consists of 15 residues. The receptor was derived from a woman in her 70s with active or convalescent COVID-19. The chain is built from TRBV27 and TRBJ1-5; D is perhaps TRBD1 (5 bases). The sample comprised peripheral blood. CDR3 residues: CASSRGTLANQPQHF. In nucleotides, the CDR3 is TGTGCCAGCAGTAGAGGGACTTTAGCAAATCAGCCCCAGCATTTT.